What follows are 28 T cell receptor beta chains derived from one specimen sequenced in a study of a mutant IDH1 vaccine in newly diagnosed glioma (dated by TCRdb to about 2021). These receptors have no identified antigens. Libraries were constructed by the immunoSEQ multiplex PCR assay. Not all clones reach the TCRdb copy of this immuneACCESS table, which keeps in-frame sequences only. Checked studies attribute under half of the gap to unresolved V genes and leave the rest unexplained. The sample table holds 50,000 to 75,000 clones, of which roughly 80% were seen once. Approximately 6% of the sample goes to the ten largest clones. The sample's time point, from its label and the paper: week 11, during vaccination. Each vaccine dose was 300 ug of a 20-mer mutant IDH1 peptide in Montanide, given subcutaneously with topical imiquimod. Source: PBMCs, taken from a glioma patient whose treatment included an IDH1 peptide vaccine. The receptors were sampled from a man between 45 and 60 years old with glioma.

The V and J genes are TRBV5-1 and TRBJ2-5; D is possibly TRBD2 (6 bases). Trimming stripped 4 bases from V and 7 bases from J, with 8 bases between. The CDR3 contains 11 residues. Germline lookup yields CDR1 SGHRS and CDR2 YFSETQ. The CDR3: CASSTGGTQYF. The CDR3 DNA reads TGCGCCAGCAGCACCGGGGGGACCCAGTACTTC.

V and J are TRBV6-6 and TRBJ1-2, with a tentative D call TRBD1 (5 bases). Per germline, CDR1 MNHNY and CDR2 SVGAGI (reference sequence). The CDR3 runs 15 residues. Deletions cut 5 bases from V and 5 bases from J, with 18 bases between. The CDR3 is CASSNLLGAGYGYTF. The CDR3 nucleotides read TGTGCCAGCAGTAACCTCCTCGGGGCAGGGTATGGCTACACCTTC.

In its sample, this clone was seen once. The chain employs TRBV9 and TRBJ2-7, with a possible D match to TRBD1 (5 bases). Germline V gene data show CDR1 as SGDLS and CDR2 as YYNGEE. The CDR3 is made up of 14 amino acids. With 3 bases removed from V and 5 bases from J, the gap between germline ends came to 15 bases. CDR3 loop: CASSEKGLGHEQYF. For the CDR3, the DNA is TGTGCCAGCAGCGAAAAGGGGCTTGGACACGAGCAGTACTTC.

This chain uses TRBV19 with TRBJ1-2, with 9 bases matching TRBD1. This CDR3 contains 15 residues. The germline V gene encodes CDR1 LNHDA and CDR2 SQIVND (reference sequence). With V trimmed by 8 bases and J by 5 bases, 12 bases remained unmatched. CDR3 coding DNA: TGTGCCAGTCGTCGGACAGGGGCAAAGAGTTATGGCTACACCTTC. Protein product: CASRRTGAKSYGYTF.

The chain joins TRBV2 to TRBJ2-1; 7 positions agree with TRBD2. Germline V CDR1 and CDR2: SNHLY, FYNNEI. The CDR3 is made up of 13 amino acids. V shed 7 bases, J shed 9 bases, and the junction held 9 bases outside the gene matches. CDR3 sequence: CASIGLGSIEQFF. As DNA, the CDR3 is TGTGCCAGCATAGGACTAGGGAGCATTGAGCAGTTCTTC.

The chain is built from TRBV15 and TRBJ1-3, with a possible D match to TRBD1 (5 bases). Per germline, CDR1 LNHNV and CDR2 YYDKDF (reference sequence). The CDR3 totals 14 residues. Trimming pared 3 bases from V and 8 bases from J, leaving 14 bases between. CDR3 residues: CATSRIGGMDTIYF. The CDR3 DNA follows: TGTGCCACCAGCAGGATCGGGGGAATGGACACCATATATTTT.

The V call is TRBV28, the J call TRBJ2-5; TRBD1 or TRBD2 may be the D gene (6 bases each). From germline, CDR1 is MDHEN and CDR2 SYDVKM. Deletions cut 8 bases from V and 0 bases from J, with 10 bases between. The CDR3 has 13 residues. CDR3 loop: CASRRGNQETQYF. CDR3 coding DNA: TGTGCCAGCCGGAGGGGGAACCAAGAGACCCAGTACTTC.

V usage is TRBV29-1 and J usage is TRBJ2-7; D call uncertain. Trimming took 4 bases from V and 1 from J, leaving 5 bases between them. This CDR3 has 11 residues. The V gene's germline CDR1 is SQVTM and CDR2 ANQGSEA. The chain's CDR3 is CSVGHSYEQYF. CDR3 nucleotide sequence: TGCAGCGTTGGACATTCCTACGAGCAGTACTTC.

The V gene is TRBV5-4, the J gene TRBJ2-7; 11 bases are shared with TRBD2. V was clipped by 0 bases and J by 3 bases; unmatched bases: 2. Germline CDR1 and CDR2: SGHNT and YYREEE (reference sequence). The CDR3 consists of 15 residues. CDR3 DNA: TGTGCCAGCAGCTTGGGGCTAGCGGGGGGCTACGAGCAGTACTTC. Its translation: CASSLGLAGGYEQYF.

The chain links TRBV9 to TRBJ2-4; D call uncertain. This CDR3 has 14 amino acids. The V gene lost 2 bases and the J gene lost 5 bases, with 11 bases spanning the gap. Germline assignment: CDR1 SGDLS and CDR2 YYNGEE. CDR3 sequence: CASSVERDENIQYF. In DNA, the CDR3 is TGTGCCAGCAGCGTGGAAAGGGATGAAAACATTCAGTACTTC.

The chain uses TRBV28 and TRBJ2-5, with a possible D match to TRBD1 (5 bases). This CDR3 spans 14 amino acids. Germline-derived CDR1 and CDR2 are MDHEN and SYDVKM. V was clipped by 4 bases and J by 5 bases, with 14 bases between them. CDR3 protein: CASSSDSPRETQYF. The CDR3 region has the DNA TGTGCCAGCAGTTCAGACAGCCCGAGGGAGACCCAGTACTTC.

The V gene is TRBV5-1, the J gene TRBJ2-3, with 9 bases identical to TRBD1. Looked up from germline, CDR1 is SGHRS and CDR2 is YFSETQ. With 3 bases clipped from V and 3 bases from J, the junction kept 5 bases outside the gene matches. The CDR3 totals 15 residues. DNA for the CDR3: TGCGCCAGCAGCTACAGTGGGACAGGGACAGATACGCAGTATTTT. The encoded protein is CASSYSGTGTDTQYF.

V and J are TRBV27 and TRBJ1-4; no reliable D call. Trimming removed 2 bases from V and 8 bases from J, with 15 bases in between. The CDR3 spans 15 residues. Germline values: CDR1 MNHEY, CDR2 SMNVEV (reference sequence). The CDR3, as DNA: TGTGCCAGCAGTTTAGCCCGGGGTAGTGAGGAAAAACTGTTTTTT. Translating gives CASSLARGSEEKLFF.

The chain's CDR3 is CASSQKNAKQYF. In DNA, the CDR3 is TGTGCCAGCAGCCAGAAGAACGCTAAGCAGTACTTC. The V call is TRBV5-4, the J call TRBJ2-7; D unresolved. The CDR3 loop spans 12 amino acids. Between the trimmed V and J ends, which lost 4 bases and 8 bases, there was a span of 13 bases. Germline V lookup: CDR1 SGHNT, CDR2 YYREEE (reference sequence). The full variable domain, its missing parts supplied by reference TRBV5-4 and TRBJ2-7, is ETGVTQSPTHLIKTRGQQVTLRCSSQSGHNTVSWYQQALGQGPQFIFQYYREEENGRGNFPPRFSGLQFPNYSSELNVNALELDDSALYLCASSQKNAKQYFGPGTRLTVT.

The chain uses TRBV28 and TRBJ2-7; 8 positions agree with TRBD2. The CDR3 length is 17 residues. The J segment lost 2 bases and the V segment lost 8 bases, leaving 17 bases of the junction unmatched. Germline assignment: CDR1 MDHEN and CDR2 SYDVKM. CDR3 region: CASWGEGAGGPTYEQYF. The CDR3 DNA sequence: TGTGCCAGCTGGGGTGAAGGTGCGGGAGGACCGACCTACGAGCAGTACTTC.

The genes are TRBV7-2 and TRBJ1-6; D remains unclear. Germline loops: CDR1 SGHTA, CDR2 FQGNSA. The CDR3 is 14 residues long. Trimming shortened V by 5 bases and J by 7 bases, and 12 bases separated the two germline ends. Here the CDR3 DNA reads TGTGCCAGCAGCCCCCAATTCTCCAATTCACCCCTCCACTTT. This gives the protein CASSPQFSNSPLHF.

This sequence joins TRBV4-1 and TRBJ1-1, with D perhaps matching TRBD1 (6 bases). The CDR3 totals 14 residues. V lost 2 bases, J lost 5 bases, and 12 bases lay in between. Germline V gives CDR1 MGHRA, CDR2 YSYEKL. The CDR3 reads CASSQHTRGTEAFF. Here the CDR3 DNA reads TGCGCCAGCAGCCAACACACTAGGGGGACTGAAGCTTTCTTT.

This chain links TRBV5-1 with TRBJ2-1, with TRBD2 identical over 7 bases. Trimming cost V 0 bases and J 6 bases; bases outside gene matches: 6. The CDR3 has 15 residues. CDR1 and CDR2 (germline): SGHRS, YFSETQ. The CDR3 here is CASSLVGGSRNEQFF. CDR3 in DNA: TGCGCCAGCAGCTTGGTAGGCGGGAGCCGCAATGAGCAGTTCTTC. The complete variable domain, with remaining parts taken from reference TRBV5-1 and TRBJ2-1, reads KAGVTQTPRYLIKTRGQQVTLSCSPISGHRSVSWYQQTPGQGLQFLFEYFSETQRNKGNFPGRFSGRQFSNSRSEMNVSTLELGDSALYLCASSLVGGSRNEQFFGPGTRLTVL.

J is TRBJ1-4 and V is TRBV4-1; a possible D gene is TRBD1 (5 bases). The germline V gene encodes CDR1 MGHRA and CDR2 YSYEKL. This CDR3 comprises 15 residues. Trimming cost V 1 base and J 8 bases, with 14 bases left between them. DNA for the CDR3: TGCGCCAGCAGCCAAGTCGAGCTTGGGGGGGAAAAACTGTTTTTT. Its protein is CASSQVELGGEKLFF.

J is TRBJ1-1 and V is TRBV2; unclear D gene. Trimming took 6 bases from V and 3 from J, leaving 14 bases between them. The CDR3 has 14 amino acids. Germline CDR1 reads SNHLY; CDR2 reads FYNNEI. DNA for the CDR3: TGTGCCAGCAGGGTTCAGAGAGACTACACTGAAGCTTTCTTT. Its protein product is CASRVQRDYTEAFF.

This clone was observed a handful of times. The V and J genes are TRBV21-1 and TRBJ1-3; TRBD1 is the table's D call and was not checked against the DNA. TRBV21-1 is deemed a pseudogene. The CDR3 is made up of 19 amino acids. The CDR3 is CASSRERQGPNFSGNTIYF. The CDR3 nucleotides are TGTGCCAGCAGCAGAGAGCGACAGGGGCCTAACTTCTCTGGAAACACCATATATTTT.

The chain combines TRBV5-6 with TRBJ2-2, with D maybe TRBD2 (6 bases). CDR1 is SGHDT and CDR2 is YYEEEE in the germline V gene. The V gene lost 3 bases and the J gene lost 3 bases, with 9 bases spanning the gap. The CDR3 is made up of 14 amino acids. CDR3: CASSWREYTGELFF. The CDR3, as DNA: TGTGCCAGCAGCTGGCGGGAATACACCGGGGAGCTGTTTTTT. Together with reference TRBV5-6 and TRBJ2-2, the CDR3 gives the full variable domain: DAGVTQSPTHLIKTRGQQVTLRCSPKSGHDTVSWYQQALGQGPQFIFQYYEEEERQRGNFPDRFSGHQFPNYSSELNVNALLLGDSALYLCASSWREYTGELFFGEGSRLTVL.

This rearrangement joins TRBV19 to TRBJ2-7; D not certain. In germline, CDR1 is LNHDA, CDR2 SQIVND (reference sequence). The CDR3 consists of 15 residues. The V gene lost 1 base and the J gene lost 6 bases, with 16 bases spanning the gap. The CDR3 protein is CASSIGLGVRIEQYF. CDR3 coding DNA: TGTGCCAGTAGTATAGGGCTAGGAGTTCGGATCGAGCAGTACTTC.

The sample holds one count of this clone. V is TRBV7-2 and J is TRBJ2-2; no clear D gene. The CDR3 runs to 12 residues. Germline V gene data show CDR1 as SGHTA and CDR2 as FQGNSA. Trimming removed 4 bases from V and 10 bases from J, with 10 bases in between. The CDR3 DNA sequence: TGTGCCAGCAGCTCGGCCGACGCGGAGCTGTTTTTT. Translated, it gives CASSSADAELFF.

V and J are TRBV2 and TRBJ2-5; D gene uncertain. V gave up 7 bases and J gave up 3 bases, with 9 bases separating them. The CDR3 sequence is 12 residues long. Germline loops: CDR1 SNHLY, CDR2 FYNNEI. The CDR3 sequence: CASNDDEETQYF. CDR3 in DNA: TGTGCCAGCAATGATGATGAAGAGACCCAGTACTTC.

V usage is TRBV7-2 and J usage is TRBJ2-6, with unresolved D. CDR3 size: 13 residues. Germline lookup yields CDR1 SGHTA and CDR2 FQGNSA. With 2 bases removed from V and 13 bases from J, the gap between germline ends came to 12 bases. CDR3 coding DNA: TGTGCCAGCAGCTTAACTGGGATCGGGGTCCTGACTTTC. The encoded protein is CASSLTGIGVLTF.

V is TRBV7-8 and J is TRBJ1-2, with D uncertain. Deletions cut 5 bases from V and 7 bases from J, with 20 bases between. The CDR3 runs to 15 residues. Germline-derived CDR1 and CDR2 are SGHVS and FQNEAQ. This CDR3 reads CASSPSTRTRGGYTF. For the CDR3, the DNA is TGTGCCAGCAGCCCCTCGACCCGGACCCGGGGTGGCTACACCTTC.

The chain links TRBV7-9 to TRBJ1-5; 7 nucleotides align to TRBD1. The ends lost 0 bases at V and 0 bases at J; junction bases unmatched: 5. Germline V CDR1 and CDR2: SEHNR, FQNEAQ (reference sequence). The CDR3 has 17 amino acids. The CDR3 is CASSLARQGLSNQPQHF. CDR3 DNA sequence: TGTGCCAGCAGCTTAGCGCGACAGGGCCTTAGCAATCAGCCCCAGCATTTT.